This TCR beta chain derives from a study of cytomegalovirus exposure and HLA in healthy donors. Trimming removed 2 bases at V and 4 bases at J, with 9 bases between. The CDR3 runs to 13 residues. Germline CDR1 SGHKS, CDR2 YYEKEE (reference sequence). This PCR relied on a set of 60 Vbeta primers and 13 Jbeta primers. The repertoire was sequenced with immunoSEQ multiplex PCR; TCRdb's copy has only in-frame clones and lacks some. The sample contains around 130,000 clones, 61% of which appear only once. The sequence derives from a male donor in good health and CMV-seronegative. Sequences were obtained from PBMCs. The chain has TRBV5-5 and TRBJ1-1; D is unresolved. CDR3 nucleotides: TGTGCCAGCAGCTTTGGCAGTCCCACTGAAGCTTTCTTT. Residues: CASSFGSPTEAFF.